One sample yielded the 12 T cell receptor beta chains listed below, sequenced in a study of blood T cell repertoires in COVID-19. Clones were sequenced by immunoSEQ multiplex PCR, and TCRdb holds only the in-frame ones, with some missing. The top ten clones hold about 7.8% of a sample with approximately 190,000 clones, 82% of them seen once. The sample taken for sequencing was peripheral blood. The receptor set was obtained from a woman aged 60-75 years with COVID-19, enrolled during active disease.

As for this clone: One junction end disagrees with the germline gene, perhaps due to a read error. The chain links TRBV28 to TRBJ2-5, with D possibly matching TRBD2 (6 bases). Germline values: CDR1 MDHEN, CDR2 SYDVKM. This CDR3 region has 13 residues. CDR3: CASTYSYKEGLNF. The CDR3 coding sequence is TGTGCCAGCACTTATTCCTATAAGGAGGGGTTGAACTTC.

V gene TRBV2 combines with J gene TRBJ2-3, with 8 bases matching TRBD1. This CDR3 comprises 14 residues. After removal of 4 bases from V and 4 bases from J, the junction contained 4 bases not matched to a gene. Germline V CDR1 and CDR2: SNHLY, FYNNEI. The CDR3 reads CASSGQGHPDTQYF. The CDR3 nucleotides are TGTGCCAGCAGTGGACAGGGGCACCCAGATACGCAGTATTTT.

The V and J genes are TRBV7-9 and TRBJ2-3, with 9 nucleotides matching TRBD1. The trim removed 7 bases at V and 3 bases at J, leaving 8 bases unmatched. This CDR3 spans 15 amino acids. Germline lookup yields CDR1 SEHNR and CDR2 FQNEAQ (reference sequence). CDR3 DNA: TGTGCCAGCATCCAGGGACAGGGAGGGACAGATACGCAGTATTTT. It specifies CASIQGQGGTDTQYF.

The CDR3 region is CASSRKDYSVDEQFF. In nucleotides, the CDR3 is TGTGCCAGCAGCCGAAAAGACTACTCGGTCGATGAGCAGTTCTTC. The chain employs TRBV13 and TRBJ2-1; tentatively, D is TRBD2 (5 bases). The CDR3 length is 15 residues. Trimming left V 5 bases short and J 8 bases short, with 19 bases between. Germline V CDR1 and CDR2: PRHDT, FYEKMQ (reference sequence).

The CDR3 region has the DNA TGTGCCAGCGCCGGGACAGGGGCTCACTATGGCTACACCTTC. It translates to CASAGTGAHYGYTF. The chain combines TRBV28 with TRBJ1-2, with 10 bases matching TRBD1. CDR1 is MDHEN and CDR2 is SYDVKM in the germline V gene. This CDR3 has 14 amino acids. After removal of 8 bases from V and 3 bases from J, the junction contained 6 bases not matched to a gene.

The chain uses TRBV7-9 and TRBJ1-2, with D perhaps matching TRBD1 (5 bases). Germline assignment: CDR1 SEHNR and CDR2 FQNEAQ (reference sequence). The CDR3 runs 15 residues. V was cut by 5 bases and J by 6 bases, with 19 bases left in between. The CDR3 region is CASSPRAAGENGYTF. The CDR3, as DNA: TGTGCCAGCAGCCCCAGGGCCGCGGGGGAGAATGGCTACACCTTC. Based on the CDR3 plus reference TRBV7-9 and TRBJ1-2, the full variable domain is DTGVSQNPRHKITKRGQNVTFRCDPISEHNRLYWYRQTLGQGPEFLTYFQNEAQLEKSRLLSDRFSAERPKGSFSTLEIQRTEQGDSAMYLCASSPRAAGENGYTFGSGTRLTVV.

The chain joins TRBV7-3 to TRBJ2-5; D is undetermined. V was shortened by 5 bases and J by 0 bases, with 10 bases between the two germline ends. CDR3 length: 14 amino acids. The V gene's germline CDR1 is SGHTA and CDR2 FQGTGA. CDR3: CASSNAGYQETQYF. In DNA form, the CDR3 reads TGTGCCAGCAGCAATGCCGGGTACCAAGAGACCCAGTACTTC.

The table lists this clone with a few counts. The V and J genes are TRBV6-1 and TRBJ2-7, with D possibly TRBD2 on 6 matching bases. The CDR3 runs 16 residues. Trimming removed 0 bases from V and 3 bases from J, with 15 bases in between. Germline V gene sequence: CDR1 MNHNS, CDR2 SASEGT. The CDR3 nucleotides read TGTGCCAGCAGTGAAGCTGGGGGGTTGCGGGACTACGAGCAGTACTTC. Translating it yields CASSEAGGLRDYEQYF.

The chain has TRBV9 and TRBJ1-1; TRBD1 aligns across 7 bases. The germline V gene has CDR1 SGDLS and CDR2 YYNGEE. With 7 bases clipped from V and 4 bases from J, the junction kept 4 bases outside the gene matches. The CDR3 covers 12 residues. The CDR3 is CASQGDSTEAFF. CDR3 nucleotide sequence: TGTGCCAGCCAAGGGGACAGCACTGAAGCTTTCTTT.

The V call is TRBV27, the J call TRBJ1-5; unclear D gene. Germline V gene lookup returns CDR1 MNHEY and CDR2 SMNVEV (reference sequence). With 8 bases removed from V and 3 bases from J, the gap between germline ends came to 5 bases. CDR3 length: 11 residues. CDR3 in amino acids: CASGFNQPQHF. CDR3 sequence (DNA): TGTGCCAGCGGCTTCAATCAGCCCCAGCATTTT.

A note on this clone: Different DNA sequences within this sample yield the same CDR3. This sequence joins TRBV19 and TRBJ2-2, with D perhaps matching TRBD2 (5 bases). The V and J ends lost 1 base and 5 bases respectively, with 11 bases between them. The germline gives CDR1 LNHDA, CDR2 SQIVND (reference sequence). CDR3 length: 15 amino acids. In DNA form, the CDR3 reads TGTGCCAGTAGTATAGGGGGAGCTGGGACCGGGGAGCTGTTTTTT. This gives the protein CASSIGGAGTGELFF.

This clone was counted a few times. The chain joins TRBV7-3 to TRBJ2-6; 9 positions agree with TRBD1. The J segment lost 0 bases and the V segment lost 5 bases, leaving 8 bases of the junction unmatched. Germline V CDR1 and CDR2: SGHTA, FQGTGA. This CDR3 region has 18 residues. This CDR3 is CASSEQGAFSSGANVLTF. The CDR3 nucleotides are TGTGCCAGCAGCGAACAGGGGGCTTTTAGCTCTGGGGCCAACGTCCTGACTTTC.